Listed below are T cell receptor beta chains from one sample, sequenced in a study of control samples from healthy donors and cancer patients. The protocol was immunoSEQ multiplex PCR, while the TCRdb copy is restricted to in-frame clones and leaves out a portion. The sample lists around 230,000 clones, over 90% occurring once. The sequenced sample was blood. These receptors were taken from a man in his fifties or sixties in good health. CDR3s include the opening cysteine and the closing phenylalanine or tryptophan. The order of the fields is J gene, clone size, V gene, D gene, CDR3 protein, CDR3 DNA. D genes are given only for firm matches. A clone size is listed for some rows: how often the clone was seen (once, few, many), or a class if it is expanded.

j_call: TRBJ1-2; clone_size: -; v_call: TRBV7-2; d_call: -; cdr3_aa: CASSSPGVQSTSGYTF; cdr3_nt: TGTGCCAGCAGCTCGCCGGGAGTACAGAGTACCTCTGGCTACACCTTC
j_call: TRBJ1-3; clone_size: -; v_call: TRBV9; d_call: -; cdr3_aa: CASSPGGTYGNTIYF; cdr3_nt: TGTGCCAGCAGCCCCGGGGGGACGTATGGAAACACCATATATTTT
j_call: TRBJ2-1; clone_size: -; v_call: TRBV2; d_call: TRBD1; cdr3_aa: CASSDPGGIRTNEQFF; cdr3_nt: TGTGCCAGCAGTGATCCAGGGGGCATCAGGACGAATGAGCAGTTCTTC
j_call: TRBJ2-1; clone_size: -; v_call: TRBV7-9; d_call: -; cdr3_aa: CASSRLATHHEQFF; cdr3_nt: TGTGCCAGCAGCCGGCTAGCGACTCACCATGAGCAGTTCTTC
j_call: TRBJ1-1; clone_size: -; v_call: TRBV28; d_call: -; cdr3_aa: CASSLWEAENTEAFF; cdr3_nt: TGTGCCAGCAGTTTATGGGAGGCCGAGAACACTGAAGCTTTCTTT
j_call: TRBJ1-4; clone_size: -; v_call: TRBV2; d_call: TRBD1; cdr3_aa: CASSRDRGEKLFF; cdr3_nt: TGTGCCAGCAGCCGGGACAGGGGTGAAAAACTGTTTTTT
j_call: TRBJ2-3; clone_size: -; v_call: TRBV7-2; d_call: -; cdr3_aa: CASRRSTDTQYF; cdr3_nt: TGTGCCAGCAGGAGGAGCACAGATACGCAGTATTTT
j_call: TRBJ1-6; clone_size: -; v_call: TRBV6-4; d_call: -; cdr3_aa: CASSDQPRDSPLHF; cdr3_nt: TGTGCCAGCAGTGACCAACCCAGGGATTCACCCCTCCACTTT
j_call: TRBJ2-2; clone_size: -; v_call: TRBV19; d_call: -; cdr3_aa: CASRNAGSSGELFF; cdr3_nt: TGTGCCAGTAGAAACGCAGGGTCATCCGGGGAGCTGTTTTTT
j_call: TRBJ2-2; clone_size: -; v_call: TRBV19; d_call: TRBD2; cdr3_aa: CASSIPGGAEDGELFF; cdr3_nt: TGTGCCAGTAGTATTCCCGGGGGGGCCGAGGACGGGGAGCTGTTTTTT
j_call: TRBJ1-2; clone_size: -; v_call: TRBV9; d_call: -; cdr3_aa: CASSVIGSVEDGYTF; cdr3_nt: TGTGCCAGCAGCGTAATAGGGTCAGTGGAGGATGGCTACACCTTC
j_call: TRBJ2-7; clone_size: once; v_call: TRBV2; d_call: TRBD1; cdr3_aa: CASSDRGQPYF; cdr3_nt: TGTGCCAGCAGTGATAGGGGACAGCCGTACTTC
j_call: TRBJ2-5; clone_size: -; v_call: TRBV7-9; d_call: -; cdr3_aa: CASSPWGRETQYF; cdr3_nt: TGTGCCAGCAGCCCCTGGGGCCGAGAGACCCAGTACTTC
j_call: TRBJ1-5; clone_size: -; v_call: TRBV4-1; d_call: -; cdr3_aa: CASSQGGIGNQPQHF; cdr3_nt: TGCGCCAGCAGCCAAGGGGGAATTGGCAATCAGCCCCAGCATTTT
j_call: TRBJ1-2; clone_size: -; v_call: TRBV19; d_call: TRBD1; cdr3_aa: CASSPMTGIYGYTF; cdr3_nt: TGTGCCAGTAGTCCAATGACAGGGATCTATGGCTACACCTTC
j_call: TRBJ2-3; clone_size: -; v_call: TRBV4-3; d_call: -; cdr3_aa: CASSQELRGTHTDTQYF; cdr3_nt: TGCGCCAGCAGCCAAGAGCTCAGGGGAACACACACAGATACGCAGTATTTT
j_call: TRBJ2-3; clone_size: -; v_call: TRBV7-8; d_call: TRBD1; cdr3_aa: CASRPAGGDSDTQYF; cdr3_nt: TGTGCCAGCAGACCCGCAGGGGGCGATTCAGATACGCAGTATTTT
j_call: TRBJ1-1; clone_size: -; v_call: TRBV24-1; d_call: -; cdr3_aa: CATSLQENTEAFF; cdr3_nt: TGTGCCACCAGCTTACAGGAGAACACTGAAGCTTTCTTT
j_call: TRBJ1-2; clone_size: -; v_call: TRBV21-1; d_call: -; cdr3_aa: CASSKVGRGSYGYTF; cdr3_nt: -
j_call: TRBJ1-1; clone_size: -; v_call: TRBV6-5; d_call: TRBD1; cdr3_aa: CASRRTGQNTEAFF; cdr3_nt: TGTGCCAGCAGGCGGACAGGCCAGAACACTGAAGCTTTCTTT
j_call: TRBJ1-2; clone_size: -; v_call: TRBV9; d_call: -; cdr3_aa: CASSPMRTNYGYTF; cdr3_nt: TGTGCCAGCAGCCCTATGCGGACAAACTATGGCTACACCTTC
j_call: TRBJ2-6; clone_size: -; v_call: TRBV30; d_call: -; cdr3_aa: CAWSPPWMVGANVLTF; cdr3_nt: TGTGCCTGGAGTCCCCCTTGGATGGTTGGGGCCAACGTCCTGACTTTC
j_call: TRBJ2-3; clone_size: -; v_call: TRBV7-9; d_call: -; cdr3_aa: CASSRTTPPNWPQYF; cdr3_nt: TGTGCCAGCAGCCGGACTACCCCTCCTAATTGGCCGCAGTATTTT
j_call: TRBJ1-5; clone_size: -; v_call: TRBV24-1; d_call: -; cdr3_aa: CARGGYQPQHF; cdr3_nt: TGTGCTCGCGGGGGGTATCAGCCCCAGCATTTT